This TCR beta chain was identified in a study of control samples from healthy donors and cancer patients. Clones were sequenced by immunoSEQ multiplex PCR, and TCRdb holds only the in-frame ones, with some missing. The data contain under 450,000 clones, 90% of them singletons. Germline V gene sequence: CDR1 KGHSH, CDR2 LQKENI. The V gene lost 0 bases and the J gene lost 2 bases, with 19 bases spanning the gap. The length of the CDR3 is 18 residues. The sequence was collected from a man aged 35-49 years with head and neck cancer. Sequencing was carried out using PBMCs. V usage is TRBV18 and J usage is TRBJ1-2, with D perhaps TRBD1 (5 bases). The CDR3 is CASSPPFWTPTPNYGYTF. CDR3 DNA sequence: TGTGCCAGCTCACCACCTTTTTGGACACCGACACCGAACTATGGCTACACCTTC.